One T cell receptor beta chain is described in this entry. Vbeta (60) and Jbeta (13) primers were used in the PCR. Sequencing used immunoSEQ multiplex PCR; TCRdb keeps in-frame clones, though not all of them. The data show 120,000 or so clones, with around 80% seen just once and less than 3% held by the top ten. This record belongs to a study of cytomegalovirus exposure and HLA in healthy donors. This TCR came from a woman aged 40 to 50 in good health and CMV-seropositive. The sequencing sample was made of PBMCs.

The DNA for the CDR3 is TGTGCCAGCAGTTCAGGGGGTAATGAAAAACTGTTTTTT. Its translation is CASSSGGNEKLFF. This chain connects TRBV25-1 to TRBJ1-4, with 7 bases aligning to TRBD1. The CDR3 runs to 13 residues. Looked up from germline, CDR1 is MGHDK and CDR2 is SYGVNS. The ends lost 5 bases at V and 4 bases at J; junction bases unmatched: 1.